The rows below give T cell receptor beta chains drawn from one sample of a study of radiotherapy plus CTLA-4 blockade in lung cancer. Sequencing was performed with immunoSEQ multiplex PCR; in TCRdb, only in-frame clones are kept and a portion is missing. The sample has about 95,000 clones, about 80% seen once; the top ten hold roughly 0.84%. Source: peripheral blood, taken from a patient treated with radiotherapy plus ipilimumab. These receptors were collected from a human donor with non-small cell lung cancer who had stable disease on radiotherapy plus ipilimumab. CDR3s leave out the opening cysteine and the closing phenylalanine or tryptophan. Fields, in order: D gene, J gene, V gene, CDR3 protein. D genes are given only for firm matches.

>TRBD2|TRBJ2-1|TRBV5-1
ASSLGLAAADSYNEQF
>.|TRBJ1-1|TRBV5-4
ASSLGDHNTEAF
>.|TRBJ1-3|TRBV5-6
ASSFWDRGNTIY
>.|TRBJ2-1|TRBV5-8
ASSLWSLYNEQF
>.|TRBJ1-2|TRBV14
ASSRGTINYGYT
>TRBD1|TRBJ2-7|TRBV11-3
ASSLGGDRKLYEQY
>TRBD1|TRBJ2-1|TRBV11-3
ASSLVTGERYNEQF
>.|TRBJ2-3|TRBV29-1
SGYTDTQY
>TRBD2|TRBJ2-2|TRBV6-1
ASRPSGRNTGELF
>TRBD2|TRBJ2-7|TRBV27
ASSRGGFSYEQY
>TRBD2|TRBJ2-1|TRBV2
ASTLGLAGEQF
>.|TRBJ1-6|TRBV30
AWSADIGHSPLH
>.|TRBJ1-3|TRBV18
ASSPIDSSGNTIY
>TRBD2|TRBJ2-3|TRBV28
ASSPSGRVGDTQY
>TRBD1|TRBJ2-7|TRBV19
ASSIDGTVYEQY
>.|TRBJ1-1|TRBV11-2
ASSRGRATTEAF
>.|TRBJ1-2|TRBV6-5
ASSPGGGYGYT
>.|TRBJ1-6|TRBV5-4
ASSRGHVGVWNSPLH
>TRBD1|TRBJ2-7|TRBV28
ASTRDRATYEQY
>.|TRBJ1-3|TRBV5-1
ASSLGPGNTIY
>.|TRBJ2-1|TRBV30
AWYKRTWAYNEQF
>TRBD2|TRBJ2-1|TRBV29-1
SVSGGGPYNEQF
>TRBD1|TRBJ1-1|TRBV5-1
ASTGQGGNTEAF
>TRBD2|TRBJ2-2|TRBV7-6
ASSHLAGETGELF
>.|TRBJ2-3|TRBV27
ASSFPGSTDTQY
>.|TRBJ2-5|TRBV7-2
ASSLMGFETQY
>TRBD1|TRBJ1-5|TRBV5-1
ASSEGASGNQPQH
>.|TRBJ2-7|TRBV27
ASSPQSSYEQY
>.|TRBJ2-2|TRBV11-3
ASSPEGNRELF
>.|TRBJ1-2|TRBV28
ASSPLRKGRGYT
>.|TRBJ1-2|TRBV29-1
SVEDTWRVPTNYGYT
>.|TRBJ2-3|TRBV7-9
ASNTGTDTQY
>.|TRBJ2-5|TRBV2
ASLQGSQETQY
>.|TRBJ1-5|TRBV19
ASMGGGGYSNQPQH
>TRBD2|TRBJ2-1|TRBV9
ASSDGETSGPNEQF
>.|TRBJ1-1|TRBV5-1
ASSLDQTGNTEAF
>.|TRBJ2-1|TRBV20-1
SAPFYNEQF
>.|TRBJ1-5|TRBV4-2
ASSQEGLHQPQH
>.|TRBJ2-1|TRBV9
ASSVERRDQF
>TRBD1|TRBJ1-1|TRBV2
ASRGQPNTEAF
>.|TRBJ2-7|TRBV5-4
ASSLAWDEQY
>TRBD2|TRBJ2-5|TRBV4-1
ASSQDGSGIQETQY
>.|TRBJ2-3|TRBV5-8
ASSPSGSTSTDTQY
>.|TRBJ1-1|TRBV30
AWSRGSLTEAF